Following are 6 T cell receptor beta chains from one sample sequenced in a study of CD8+CD57+ T cells in acquired aplastic anemia. TCR beta VDJ and CDR3 were profiled, and genomic DNA was the template. TCRdb used MiXCR to reprocess the reads, holding one entry per CDR3 protein. The sample has about 190,000 distinct CDR3 sequences; around 50% are singletons. The sequencing input was sorted CD4+, CD8+, or CD8+CD57+ T cells (not recorded which) from PBMCs. These receptors came from a human donor in good health, serving as a control.

As for this clonotype: Likely a read error: the CDR3 ends without its conserved phenylalanine or tryptophan. This rearrangement joins TRBV5-1 to TRBJ1-1; D is unclear. This CDR3 region has 16 residues. V lost 5 bases, J lost 1 base, and 18 bases lay in between. CDR1 SGHRS and CDR2 YFSETQ come from the germline V gene. CDR3 in amino acids: CASSFGQVTGNTEAFS. The CDR3 DNA sequence: TGCGCCAGCAGTTTCGGTCAGGTTACGGGGAACACTGAAGCTTTCTCT.

At least ten counts were recorded for this clonotype. The gene calls are TRBV7-3 and TRBJ2-3; 8 positions agree with TRBD1. CDR1 is SGHTA and CDR2 is FQGTGA in the germline V gene. The CDR3 loop spans 13 amino acids. J gave up 3 bases and V 8 bases, and 4 bases lay outside the gene matches. The CDR3 loop is CASGQGGTDTQYF. In DNA form, the CDR3 reads TGTGCCAGCGGACAGGGTGGGACAGATACGCAGTATTTT.

The chain joins TRBV10-1 to TRBJ1-2; no clear D gene. CDR3 length equals 12 residues. V shed 3 bases and J shed 4 bases, with 6 bases lying between them. Per germline, CDR1 WNHNN and CDR2 SYGVQD (reference sequence). CDR3 DNA: TGCGCCAGCAGTGACAGGTCCTATGGCTACACCTTC. Translation: CASSDRSYGYTF.

The chain carries TRBV28 and TRBJ2-5; maybe TRBD2 (5 bases). Germline-derived CDR1 and CDR2 are MDHEN and SYDVKM. The CDR3 has 15 residues. Trimming pared 4 bases from V and 4 bases from J, leaving 16 bases between. This CDR3 reads CASSSLLGSGETQYF. The DNA of the CDR3 is TGTGCCAGCAGTTCCCTGCTTGGGAGTGGAGAGACCCAGTACTTC.

V gene TRBV2 combines with J gene TRBJ1-1; D unclear. With 7 bases removed from V and 0 bases from J, the gap between germline ends came to 9 bases. The CDR3 extends over 13 amino acids. Looked up from germline, CDR1 is SNHLY and CDR2 is FYNNEI. The CDR3 nucleotides read TGTGCCAGCATCGATACAGTGAACACTGAAGCTTTCTTT. It yields the protein CASIDTVNTEAFF.

This clonotype has a count of ten or more. This rearrangement joins TRBV10-3 to TRBJ1-5, with TRBD1 as a possible D gene (5 bases). Trimming shortened V by 6 bases and J by 4 bases, and 13 bases separated the two germline ends. The CDR3 length is 14 residues. Germline CDR1 ENHRY, CDR2 SYGVKD. The CDR3, as DNA: TGTGCCATCAGCCCAGGGTTGGGTAATCAGCCCCAGCATTTT. It translates to CAISPGLGNQPQHF.